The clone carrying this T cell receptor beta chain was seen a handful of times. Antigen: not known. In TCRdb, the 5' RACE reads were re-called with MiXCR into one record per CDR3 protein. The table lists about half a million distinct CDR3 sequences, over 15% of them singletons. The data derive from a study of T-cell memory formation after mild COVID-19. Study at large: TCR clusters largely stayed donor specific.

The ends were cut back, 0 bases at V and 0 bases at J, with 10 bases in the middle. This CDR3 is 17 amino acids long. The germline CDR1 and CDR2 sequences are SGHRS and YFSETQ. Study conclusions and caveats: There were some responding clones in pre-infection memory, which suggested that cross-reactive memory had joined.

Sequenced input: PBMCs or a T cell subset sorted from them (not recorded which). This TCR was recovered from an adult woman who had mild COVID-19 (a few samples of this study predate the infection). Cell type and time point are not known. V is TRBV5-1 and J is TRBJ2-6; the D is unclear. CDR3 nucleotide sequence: TGCGCCAGCAGCTTGGATACAGTTAGCTCTGGGGCCAACGTCCTGACTTTC. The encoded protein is CASSLDTVSSGANVLTF.